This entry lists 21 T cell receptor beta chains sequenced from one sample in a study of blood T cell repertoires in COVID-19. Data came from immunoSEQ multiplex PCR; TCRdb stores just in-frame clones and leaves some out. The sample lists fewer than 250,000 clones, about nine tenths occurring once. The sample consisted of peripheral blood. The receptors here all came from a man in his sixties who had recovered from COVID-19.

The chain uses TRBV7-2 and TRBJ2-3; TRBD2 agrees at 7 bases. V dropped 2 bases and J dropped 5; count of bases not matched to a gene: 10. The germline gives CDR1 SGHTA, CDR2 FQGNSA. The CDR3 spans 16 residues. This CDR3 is CASSLYPSGLGDTQYF. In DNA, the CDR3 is TGTGCCAGCAGCTTATATCCTAGCGGCTTGGGAGATACGCAGTATTTT.

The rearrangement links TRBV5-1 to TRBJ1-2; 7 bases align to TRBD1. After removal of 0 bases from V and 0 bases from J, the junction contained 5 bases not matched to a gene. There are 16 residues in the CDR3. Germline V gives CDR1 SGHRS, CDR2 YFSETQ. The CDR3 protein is CASSLGQGGANYGYTF. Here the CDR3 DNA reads TGCGCCAGCAGCTTGGGACAGGGCGGAGCTAACTATGGCTACACCTTC.

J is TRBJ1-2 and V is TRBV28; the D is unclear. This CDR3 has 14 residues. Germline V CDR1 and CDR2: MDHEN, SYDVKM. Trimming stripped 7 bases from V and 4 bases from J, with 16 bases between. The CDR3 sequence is CASTSEARGYGYTF. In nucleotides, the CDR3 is TGTGCCAGCACCTCTGAGGCTCGGGGCTATGGCTACACCTTC.

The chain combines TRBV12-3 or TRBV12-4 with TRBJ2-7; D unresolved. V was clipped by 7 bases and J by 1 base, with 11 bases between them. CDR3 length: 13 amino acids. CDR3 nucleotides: TGTGCCAGCACCCCAGGTGGGTCCTACGAGCAGTACTTC. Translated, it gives CASTPGGSYEQYF.

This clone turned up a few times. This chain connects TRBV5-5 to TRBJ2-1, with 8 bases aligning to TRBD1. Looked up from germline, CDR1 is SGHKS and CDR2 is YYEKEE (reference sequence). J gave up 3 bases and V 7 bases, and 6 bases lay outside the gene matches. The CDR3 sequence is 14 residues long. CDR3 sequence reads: CASGQGWVYNEQFF. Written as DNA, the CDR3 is TGTGCCAGCGGACAGGGTTGGGTCTACAATGAGCAGTTCTTC.

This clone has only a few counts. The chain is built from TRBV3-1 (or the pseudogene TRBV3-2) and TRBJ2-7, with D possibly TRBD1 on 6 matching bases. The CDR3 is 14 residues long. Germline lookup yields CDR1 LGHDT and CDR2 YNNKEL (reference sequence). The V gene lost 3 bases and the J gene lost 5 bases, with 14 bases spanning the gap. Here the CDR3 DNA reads TGTGCCAGCAGCCACTCCACCTCAGGGGACGAGCAGTACTTC. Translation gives CASSHSTSGDEQYF.

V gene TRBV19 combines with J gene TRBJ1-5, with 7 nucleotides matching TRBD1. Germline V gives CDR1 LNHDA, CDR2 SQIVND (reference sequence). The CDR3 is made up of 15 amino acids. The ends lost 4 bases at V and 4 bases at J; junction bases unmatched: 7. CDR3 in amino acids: CASSNRQGSNQPQHF. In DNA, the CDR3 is TGTGCCAGTAGTAACCGACAGGGTAGTAATCAGCCCCAGCATTTT.

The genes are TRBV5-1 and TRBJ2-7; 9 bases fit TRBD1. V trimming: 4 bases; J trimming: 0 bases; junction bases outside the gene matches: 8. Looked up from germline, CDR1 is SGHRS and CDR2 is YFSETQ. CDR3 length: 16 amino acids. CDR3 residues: CASSLGGQGPSYEQYF. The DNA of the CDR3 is TGCGCCAGCAGCCTAGGTGGACAGGGGCCCTCCTACGAGCAGTACTTC.

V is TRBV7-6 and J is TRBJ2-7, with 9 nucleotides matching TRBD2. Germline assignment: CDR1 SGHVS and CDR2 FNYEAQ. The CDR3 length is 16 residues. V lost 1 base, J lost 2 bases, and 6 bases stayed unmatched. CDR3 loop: CASSLVGGGRAYEQYF. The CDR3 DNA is TGTGCCAGCAGCTTAGTAGGAGGCGGGAGGGCCTACGAGCAGTACTTC.

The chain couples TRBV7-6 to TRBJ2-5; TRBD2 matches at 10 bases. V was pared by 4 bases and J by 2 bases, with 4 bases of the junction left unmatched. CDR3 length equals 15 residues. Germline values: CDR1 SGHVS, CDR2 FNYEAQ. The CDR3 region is CASSSLAGVQETQYF. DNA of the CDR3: TGTGCCAGCAGCTCGCTAGCGGGAGTACAAGAGACCCAGTACTTC.

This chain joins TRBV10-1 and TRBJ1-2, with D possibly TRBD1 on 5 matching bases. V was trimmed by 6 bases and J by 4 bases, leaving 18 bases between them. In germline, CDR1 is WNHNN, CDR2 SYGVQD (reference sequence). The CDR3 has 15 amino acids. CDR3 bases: TGCGCCAGCAGGACCCGGGACTCCACTTCCTATGGCTACACCTTC. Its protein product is CASRTRDSTSYGYTF.

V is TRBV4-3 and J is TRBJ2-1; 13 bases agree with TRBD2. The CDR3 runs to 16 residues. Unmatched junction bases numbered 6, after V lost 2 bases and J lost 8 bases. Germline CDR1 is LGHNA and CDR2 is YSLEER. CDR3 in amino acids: CASSQYGTSGRDEQFF. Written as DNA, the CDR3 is TGCGCCAGCAGCCAATACGGCACTAGCGGGAGGGATGAGCAGTTCTTC.

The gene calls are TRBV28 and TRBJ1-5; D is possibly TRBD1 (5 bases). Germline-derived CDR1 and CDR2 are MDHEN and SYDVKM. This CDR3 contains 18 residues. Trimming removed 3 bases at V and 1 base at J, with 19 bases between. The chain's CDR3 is CASSFVRGWGGSNQPQHF. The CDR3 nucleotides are TGTGCCAGCAGTTTCGTAAGGGGATGGGGGGGGAGCAATCAGCCCCAGCATTTT. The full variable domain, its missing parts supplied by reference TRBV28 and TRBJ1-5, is DVKVTQSSRYLVKRTGEKVFLECVQDMDHENMFWYRQDPGLGLRLIYFSYDVKMKEKGDIPEGYSVSREKKERFSLILESASTNQTSMYLCASSFVRGWGGSNQPQHFGDGTRLSIL.

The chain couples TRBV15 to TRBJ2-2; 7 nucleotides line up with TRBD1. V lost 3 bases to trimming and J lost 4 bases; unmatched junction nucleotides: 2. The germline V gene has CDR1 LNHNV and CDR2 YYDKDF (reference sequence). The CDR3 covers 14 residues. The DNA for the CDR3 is TGTGCCACCAGCAGGGGACAGTCCACCGGGGAGCTGTTTTTT. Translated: CATSRGQSTGELFF.

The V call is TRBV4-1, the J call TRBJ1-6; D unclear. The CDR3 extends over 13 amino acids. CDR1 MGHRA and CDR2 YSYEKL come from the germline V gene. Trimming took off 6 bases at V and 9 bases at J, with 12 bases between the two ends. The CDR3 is CASRPQEVSPLHF. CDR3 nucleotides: TGCGCCAGCAGACCCCAGGAGGTTTCACCCCTCCACTTT.

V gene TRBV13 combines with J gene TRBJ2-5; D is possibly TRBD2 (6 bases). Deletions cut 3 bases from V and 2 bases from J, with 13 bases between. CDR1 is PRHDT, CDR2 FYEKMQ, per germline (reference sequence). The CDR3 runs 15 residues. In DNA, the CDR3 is TGTGCCAGCAGCTTCCCCCGGGACTTTCAAGAGACCCAGTACTTC. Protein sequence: CASSFPRDFQETQYF.

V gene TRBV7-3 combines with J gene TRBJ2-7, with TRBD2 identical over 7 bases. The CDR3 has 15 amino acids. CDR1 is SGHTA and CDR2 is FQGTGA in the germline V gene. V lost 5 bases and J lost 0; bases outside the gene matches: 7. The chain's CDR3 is CASSLSGGSSYEQYF. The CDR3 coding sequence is TGTGCCAGCAGCCTTTCCGGGGGGAGCTCCTACGAGCAGTACTTC.

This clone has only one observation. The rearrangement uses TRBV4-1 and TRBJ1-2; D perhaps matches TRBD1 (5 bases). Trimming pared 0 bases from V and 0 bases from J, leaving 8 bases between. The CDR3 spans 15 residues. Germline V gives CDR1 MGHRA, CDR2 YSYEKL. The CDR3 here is CASSQDDRTNYGYTF. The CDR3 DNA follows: TGCGCCAGCAGCCAAGATGACAGAACTAACTATGGCTACACCTTC.

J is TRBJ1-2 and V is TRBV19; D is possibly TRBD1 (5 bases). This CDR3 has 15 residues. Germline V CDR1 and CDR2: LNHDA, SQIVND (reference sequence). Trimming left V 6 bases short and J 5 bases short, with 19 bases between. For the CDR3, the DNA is TGTGCCAGTAGCCCTACATTCCCAGGGTTGTATGGCTACACCTTC. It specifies CASSPTFPGLYGYTF.

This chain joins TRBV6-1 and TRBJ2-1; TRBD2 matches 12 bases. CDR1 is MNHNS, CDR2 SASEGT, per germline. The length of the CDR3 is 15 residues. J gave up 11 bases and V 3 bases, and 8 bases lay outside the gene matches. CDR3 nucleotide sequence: TGTGCCAGCAGTGAGGCTAGCGGGGGGGTGGTGAAGCAGTTCTTC. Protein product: CASSEASGGVVKQFF.

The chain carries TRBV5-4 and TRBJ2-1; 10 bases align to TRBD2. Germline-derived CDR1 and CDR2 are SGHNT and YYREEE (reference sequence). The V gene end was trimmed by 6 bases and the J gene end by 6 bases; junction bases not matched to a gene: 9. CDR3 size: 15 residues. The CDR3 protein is CASMDGLAVINEQFF. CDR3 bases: TGTGCCAGCATGGATGGACTAGCGGTGATCAATGAGCAGTTCTTC.